The clone carrying this TCR beta chain was seen many times. Its antigen is unidentified. Amplification yielded TCR beta CDR3 regions, with RNA transcripts as the source. The primer set for the first-round RT-PCR of the TCR CDR3 was HTBI. One entry per CDR3 protein results from TCRdb running MiXCR on the multiplex PCR reads. The table shows roughly 570,000 distinct CDR3 sequences, with more than 15% occurring only once. The sample originates from a study of T cells in Graves' hyperthyroidism and ophthalmopathy. Absence of ophthalmopathy progression within 18 months defined stable Graves' hyperthyroidism. Uncontrolled infection, other autoimmune disease, pregnancy or lactation barred patients from enrollment. Study conclusions and caveats: Onset of ophthalmopathy came a median around 7.1 months after the model predicted it. Among clonotypes expanded in thyroid above 0.001, most were also found in blood.

The CDR3 sequence is 14 residues long. From germline, CDR1 is DFQATT and CDR2 SNEGSKA (reference sequence). Trimming stripped 5 bases from V and 0 bases from J, with 12 bases between. The TCR was taken from a woman in her twenties or thirties with Graves' hyperthyroidism. J is TRBJ2-3 and V is TRBV20-1, with D perhaps matching TRBD1 (6 bases). The specimen sequenced was blood. The CDR3 sequence is CSAPPGHSTDTQYF. In DNA, the CDR3 is TGCAGTGCTCCCCCGGGACACAGCACAGATACGCAGTATTTT.